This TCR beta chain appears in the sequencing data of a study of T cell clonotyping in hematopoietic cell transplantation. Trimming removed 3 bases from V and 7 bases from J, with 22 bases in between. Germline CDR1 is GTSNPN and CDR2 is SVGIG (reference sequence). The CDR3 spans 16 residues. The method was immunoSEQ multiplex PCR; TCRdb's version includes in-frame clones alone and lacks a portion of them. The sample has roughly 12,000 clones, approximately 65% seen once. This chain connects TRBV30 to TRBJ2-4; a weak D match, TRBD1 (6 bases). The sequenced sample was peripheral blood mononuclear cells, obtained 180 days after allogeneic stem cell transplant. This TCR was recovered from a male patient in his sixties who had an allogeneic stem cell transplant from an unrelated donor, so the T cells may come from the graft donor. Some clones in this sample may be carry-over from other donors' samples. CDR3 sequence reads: CAWSKPIRDIGNIQYF. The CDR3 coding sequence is TGTGCCTGGAGCAAACCTATCCGGGACATTGGGAACATTCAGTACTTC.